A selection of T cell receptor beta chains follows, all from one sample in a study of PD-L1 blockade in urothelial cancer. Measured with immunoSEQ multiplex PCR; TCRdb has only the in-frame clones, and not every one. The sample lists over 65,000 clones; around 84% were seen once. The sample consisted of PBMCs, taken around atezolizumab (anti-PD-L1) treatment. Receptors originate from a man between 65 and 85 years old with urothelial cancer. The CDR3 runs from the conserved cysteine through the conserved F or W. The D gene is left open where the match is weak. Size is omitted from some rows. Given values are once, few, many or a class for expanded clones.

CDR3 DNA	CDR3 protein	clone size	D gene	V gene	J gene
TGTGCCAGCAGAGACCCGGGACAGAGTGAGCAGTACTTC	CASRDPGQSEQYF	-	TRBD1	TRBV6-5	TRBJ2-7
TGTGCCAGTAGTGTCCTCGGGGGGCGCAGGGATACGCAGTATTTT	CASSVLGGRRDTQYF	-	-	TRBV19	TRBJ2-3
TGTGCCAGCAGTGATTCTTGGGACAGGACCTACAACACTGAAGCTTTCTTT	CASSDSWDRTYNTEAFF	-	TRBD1	TRBV6-1	TRBJ1-1
TGTGCCAGTAGTATCTCAGGGGCGCGTATCGACGAGCAGTACTTC	CASSISGARIDEQYF	-	-	TRBV19	TRBJ2-7
TGTGCCAGCTCACCAGGACAGGCGAGCTCCTACAATGAGCAGTTCTTC	CASSPGQASSYNEQFF	-	TRBD1	TRBV18	TRBJ2-1
TGTGCCAGCAGCTTAAACTCTAACACCGGGGAGCTGTTTTTT	CASSLNSNTGELFF	few	-	TRBV7-9	TRBJ2-2
TGTGCCAGCAGCTTGAGTATAGGGGTAGCCACCGGGGAGCTGTTTTTT	CASSLSIGVATGELFF	-	-	TRBV5-6	TRBJ2-2
TGTGCCAGCAGCCAAGGATCAGAGGTGTATGGCTACACCTTC	CASSQGSEVYGYTF	-	-	TRBV14	TRBJ1-2
TGTGCCAGCAGTTTATCGCGAGGGACTGATAAAGAGACCCAGTACTTC	CASSLSRGTDKETQYF	-	-	TRBV28	TRBJ2-5
TGTGCCAGCAGTCGGGGAGGGGGTGGAAAATATGGCTACACCTTC	CASSRGGGGKYGYTF	-	-	TRBV6-1	TRBJ1-2
TGTGCCAGCATCCTCTCACGAATTGGGACAGGCTATCAGCCCCAGCATTTT	CASILSRIGTGYQPQHF	-	TRBD1	TRBV28	TRBJ1-5
TGCGCCAGCAGCCAAGATGGGGGCGCCGGCAATCAGCCCCAGCATTTT	CASSQDGGAGNQPQHF	-	-	TRBV4-1	TRBJ1-5
TGCAGCGTTGAAGGCGGGGGAACCTACGAGCAGTACTTC	CSVEGGGTYEQYF	-	TRBD2	TRBV29-1	TRBJ2-7
TGTGCCAGCAGTCGTTCGGGACAGGGGACCTACGAGCAGTACTTC	CASSRSGQGTYEQYF	-	TRBD1	TRBV6-6	TRBJ2-7
TGCAGCGCGGGAAAGGTGAACACTGAAGCTTTCTTT	CSAGKVNTEAFF	-	-	TRBV29-1	TRBJ1-1
TGTGCCAGCAGCTTACAGGGCAATGAGCAGTTCTTC	CASSLQGNEQFF	-	-	TRBV11-2	TRBJ2-1